One and the same sample provided the 30 T cell receptor beta chains below, sequenced in a study of OX40 agonist ivuxolimab in advanced cancers. Clones were sequenced by immunoSEQ multiplex PCR, and TCRdb holds only the in-frame ones, with some missing. The table includes under 45,000 clones, roughly 89% detected once. Material: CD4+ or CD8+ T cells sorted from blood, obtained in a trial of the OX40 agonist ivuxolimab. These receptor sequences come from an adult with an advanced solid tumor such as melanoma, head and neck, liver or kidney cancer.

V gene TRBV6-1 combines with J gene TRBJ2-4; D is unclear. Germline CDR1 is MNHNS and CDR2 is SASEGT. V was cut by 3 bases and J by 5 bases, with 11 bases left in between. This CDR3 has 14 residues. The CDR3 region is CASSESLQQNIQYF. The CDR3 region has the DNA TGTGCCAGCAGTGAGTCTCTACAGCAAAACATTCAGTACTTC.

The chain has TRBV18 and TRBJ2-6; TRBD1 or TRBD2 may be the D gene (5 bases each). The V gene's germline CDR1 is KGHSH and CDR2 LQKENI. This CDR3 is 19 amino acids long. V lost 3 bases to trimming and J lost 2 bases, with 20 bases between them. CDR3 nucleotides: TGTGCCAGCTCACCGAATCTGGGCGAGGGGCGTGCTGGGGCCAACGTCCTGACTTTC. It is translated as CASSPNLGEGRAGANVLTF.

The gene calls are TRBV9 and TRBJ2-7, with 11 bases identical to TRBD2. CDR1 and CDR2 from the germline V gene are SGDLS and YYNGEE. V lost 4 bases, J lost 4 bases, and 7 bases stayed unmatched. CDR3 length: 15 residues. The CDR3 here is CASSPRLAGQYEQYF. CDR3 in DNA: TGTGCCAGCAGCCCTCGACTAGCGGGACAGTACGAGCAGTACTTC.

The chain couples TRBV11-2 to TRBJ2-5; D is tentatively TRBD1 or TRBD2 (6 bases each). The ends were cut back, 3 bases at V and 5 bases at J, with 10 bases in the middle. The CDR3 runs 13 residues. Looked up from germline, CDR1 is SGHAT and CDR2 is FQNNGV. The CDR3 here is CASSFGGKETQYF. DNA of the CDR3: TGTGCCAGCAGCTTCGGGGGCAAGGAGACCCAGTACTTC.

The chain recombines TRBV7-2 with TRBJ2-2, with 7 nucleotides matching TRBD2. The CDR3 runs to 16 residues. The V segment lost 2 bases and the J segment 7 bases; nucleotides outside the gene matches: 10. The germline V gene has CDR1 SGHTA and CDR2 FQGNSA. This CDR3 reads CASSLNAGESVGELFF. The CDR3 region has the DNA TGTGCCAGCAGCTTAAATGCGGGAGAGTCTGTCGGGGAGCTGTTTTTT.

V and J are TRBV9 and TRBJ2-3; 7 bases fit TRBD2. This CDR3 comprises 16 residues. Germline lookup yields CDR1 SGDLS and CDR2 YYNGEE. Losses at the gene ends were 0 bases for V and 2 bases for J; bases not matched to a gene: 6. CDR3 in amino acids: CASSVARGSITDTQYF. The CDR3, as DNA: TGTGCCAGCAGCGTAGCGCGGGGGAGCATCACAGATACGCAGTATTTT.

The chain is built from TRBV18 and TRBJ1-1; 7 positions match TRBD1. CDR1 KGHSH and CDR2 LQKENI come from the germline V gene. This CDR3 comprises 15 residues. J lost 1 base, V lost 3 bases, and 5 bases had no gene match. In nucleotides, the CDR3 is TGTGCCAGCTCACCGCGGACAGGCTGGAACACTGAAGCTTTCTTT. As protein: CASSPRTGWNTEAFF.

This chain connects TRBV28 to TRBJ1-2; TRBD1 matches at 7 bases. The germline gives CDR1 MDHEN, CDR2 SYDVKM. This CDR3 has 13 residues. Trimming removed 2 bases from V and 8 bases from J; junction bases left unmatched: 5. The CDR3 DNA reads as TGTGCCAGCAGTTTAGAGGGACAGAGGGGCTACACCTTC. The encoded protein is CASSLEGQRGYTF.

V gene TRBV12-5 combines with J gene TRBJ1-2, with D perhaps matching TRBD1 (5 bases). Trimming removed 7 bases at V and 0 bases at J, with 9 bases between. The CDR3 is 13 amino acids. CDR1 LGHNT and CDR2 FRNRAP come from the germline V gene. The CDR3 nucleotides are TGTGCTAGTGCTGGGGGGTCTAACTATGGCTACACCTTC. Translated, it gives CASAGGSNYGYTF.

V usage is TRBV7-8 and J usage is TRBJ2-7, with unresolved D. Germline loops: CDR1 SGHVS, CDR2 FQNEAQ. The CDR3 has 14 residues. The V end was cut by 0 bases, the J end by 5 bases, with 11 bases between. The CDR3 DNA sequence: TGTGCCAGCAGCTTAGCGCTAATGCTGGACGAGCAGTACTTC. Translating gives CASSLALMLDEQYF.

The chain uses TRBV7-3 and TRBJ2-1, with no clear D. Per germline, CDR1 SGHTA and CDR2 FQGTGA. Trimming removed 3 bases at V and 6 bases at J, with 12 bases between. This CDR3 comprises 14 residues. Here the CDR3 DNA reads TGTGCCAGCAGCTTGTTGCCCCCACGCAATGAGCAGTTCTTC. This gives the protein CASSLLPPRNEQFF.

The gene calls are TRBV10-3 and TRBJ1-1; TRBD1 agrees at 8 bases. The length of the CDR3 is 14 residues. CDR1 and CDR2 (germline): ENHRY, SYGVKD. Unmatched junction bases numbered 5, after V lost 7 bases and J lost 1 base. Written as DNA, the CDR3 is TGTGCCATCACGTACGACAGGGGGAACACTGAAGCTTTCTTT. Amino acid sequence: CAITYDRGNTEAFF.

The gene calls are TRBV7-9 and TRBJ1-1; D gene ambiguous. CDR1 SEHNR and CDR2 FQNEAQ come from the germline V gene (reference sequence). Trimming left V 1 base short and J 5 bases short, with 11 bases between. The CDR3 runs to 14 residues. The CDR3 region has the DNA TGTGCCAGCAGCTTAGAAATAGGGTTAACTGAAGCTTTCTTT. Protein product: CASSLEIGLTEAFF.

The genes are TRBV14 and TRBJ1-4, with 7 bases aligning to TRBD1. This CDR3 is built from 19 residues. V was clipped by 1 base and J by 6 bases; unmatched bases: 17. Germline CDR1 SGHDN, CDR2 FVKESK. The CDR3 loop reads CASSQAGQTRTFLYEKLFF. CDR3 nucleotides: TGTGCCAGCAGCCAAGCGGGACAGACACGCACCTTTCTATATGAAAAACTGTTTTTT.

The chain uses TRBV11-3 and TRBJ2-1, with D perhaps TRBD1 (6 bases). This CDR3 spans 13 amino acids. Trimming pared 6 bases from V and 6 bases from J, leaving 12 bases between. Germline CDR1 SGHNT, CDR2 YENEEA. The CDR3 sequence is CASSSAGVNEQFF. The CDR3 nucleotides read TGTGCCAGCAGTTCTGCAGGGGTCAATGAGCAGTTCTTC.

This rearrangement joins TRBV7-6 to TRBJ1-3; no reliable D call. This CDR3 is built from 17 residues. The germline V gene encodes CDR1 SGHVS and CDR2 FNYEAQ. V was trimmed by 0 bases and J by 0 bases, leaving 12 bases between them. CDR3 protein: CASSLALPGSSGNTIYF. The CDR3 nucleotides are TGTGCCAGCAGCTTAGCCCTGCCCGGTAGCTCTGGAAACACCATATATTTT. Using reference TRBV7-6 and TRBJ1-3 for the parts outside the CDR3, the full variable domain is GAGVSQSPRYKVTKRGQDVALRCDPISGHVSLYWYRQALGQGPEFLTYFNYEAQQDKSGLPNDRFSAERPEGSISTLTIQRTEQRDSAMYRCASSLALPGSSGNTIYFGEGSWLTVV.

The genes are TRBV5-5 and TRBJ1-1; D remains ambiguous. Trimming pared 4 bases from V and 0 bases from J, leaving 10 bases between. CDR1 and CDR2 from the germline V gene are SGHKS and YYEKEE (reference sequence). The CDR3 length is 14 residues. Here the CDR3 reads CASSITALNTEAFF. The DNA for the CDR3 is TGTGCCAGCAGCATTACAGCGTTGAACACTGAAGCTTTCTTT.

V and J are TRBV4-1 and TRBJ2-1; D is unresolved. CDR3 size: 17 residues. With 10 bases removed from V and 0 bases from J, the gap between germline ends came to 22 bases. Germline loops: CDR1 MGHRA, CDR2 YSYEKL. The CDR3 DNA sequence: TGCGCCACCTCGACTTCCAGGCCTCGGAGCTCCTACAATGAGCAGTTCTTC. It codes for CATSTSRPRSSYNEQFF.

The J gene is TRBJ2-3, the V gene TRBV4-1, with TRBD2 matching 10 bases. Germline CDR1 is MGHRA and CDR2 is YSYEKL. The CDR3 is made up of 17 amino acids. V trimming: 0 bases; J trimming: 1 base; junction bases outside the gene matches: 4. The CDR3 DNA follows: TGCGCCAGCAGCCAAGATCGACTAGCGGGCCGCACAGATACGCAGTATTTT. Translated, it gives CASSQDRLAGRTDTQYF.

The CDR3 DNA reads as TGTGCCAGCAGCGTCGCGGGGCATAAAGAGACCCAGTACTTC. This encodes CASSVAGHKETQYF. The J gene is TRBJ2-5, the V gene TRBV9; D perhaps matches TRBD2 (6 bases). Trimming removed 2 bases at V and 3 bases at J, with 11 bases between. Germline lookup yields CDR1 SGDLS and CDR2 YYNGEE. The CDR3 is 14 amino acids.

The V call is TRBV12-5, the J call TRBJ1-1, with D perhaps TRBD1 (5 bases). Trimming stripped 11 bases from V and 3 bases from J, with 16 bases between. The germline V gene has CDR1 LGHNT and CDR2 FRNRAP. The CDR3 totals 13 residues. The CDR3 region is CAVGRDGYTEAFF. The CDR3 bases are TGTGCTGTGGGTCGGGACGGTTACACTGAAGCTTTCTTT.

V usage is TRBV10-1 and J usage is TRBJ2-1; D remains unclear. The germline V gene encodes CDR1 WNHNN and CDR2 SYGVQD (reference sequence). V lost 2 bases and J 6 bases, leaving 8 bases between the germline ends. The CDR3 contains 13 residues. The CDR3 reads CASSEPGPNEQFF. CDR3 DNA: TGCGCCAGCAGTGAGCCAGGACCCAATGAGCAGTTCTTC.

The chain couples TRBV27 to TRBJ2-5; TRBD1 matches at 12 bases. The length of the CDR3 is 16 residues. Germline V lookup: CDR1 MNHEY, CDR2 SMNVEV (reference sequence). V was pared by 6 bases and J by 5 bases, with 10 bases of the junction left unmatched. CDR3 protein: CASSTYRDRGQETQYF. The CDR3 nucleotides read TGTGCCAGCAGCACTTACCGGGACAGGGGGCAGGAGACCCAGTACTTC.

The J gene is TRBJ2-7, the V gene TRBV9; 7 bases fit TRBD2. Trimming took 3 bases from V and 2 from J; bases not matched to a gene: 5. The germline gives CDR1 SGDLS, CDR2 YYNGEE. The CDR3 is made up of 14 amino acids. CDR3 sequence: CASSARDYTYEQYF. The CDR3 DNA follows: TGTGCCAGCAGCGCCCGGGACTACACCTACGAGCAGTACTTC.

This clone was detected only a few times. The CDR3 protein is CASSSTPYGYTF. The DNA for the CDR3 is TGCGCCAGCAGCTCGACCCCCTATGGCTACACCTTC. The chain combines TRBV5-1 with TRBJ1-2; no clear D gene. Germline CDR1 SGHRS, CDR2 YFSETQ. The CDR3 extends over 12 amino acids. V lost 3 bases, J lost 4 bases, and 7 bases lay in between.

The rearrangement links TRBV28 to TRBJ2-7; D gene unclear. V was cut by 8 bases and J by 6 bases, with 14 bases left in between. This CDR3 spans 12 amino acids. CDR1 and CDR2 (germline): MDHEN, SYDVKM. The DNA of the CDR3 is TGTGCCAGCCTTAAATTCGCAGGCGAGCAGTACTTC. This codes for CASLKFAGEQYF.

The chain links TRBV5-8 to TRBJ1-6, with TRBD1 matching over 7 bases. The trim removed 1 base at V and 10 bases at J, leaving 11 bases unmatched. The length of the CDR3 is 16 residues. The germline V gene has CDR1 SGHTS and CDR2 YDEGEE. The CDR3 protein is CASSLSPSQGGSPLHF. In DNA, the CDR3 is TGTGCCAGCAGCTTGTCACCTAGCCAGGGGGGGTCACCCCTCCACTTT. The complete variable domain, with remaining parts taken from reference TRBV5-8 and TRBJ1-6, reads EAGVTQSPTHLIKTRGQQATLRCSPISGHTSVYWYQQALGLGLQFLLWYDEGEERNRGNFPPRFSGRQFPNYSSELNVNALELEDSALYLCASSLSPSQGGSPLHFGNGTRLTVT.

The V gene is TRBV21-1, the J gene TRBJ1-1. TRBV21-1 is termed a pseudogene. CDR3 length equals 15 residues. Here the CDR3 reads CASSRFRTENTEAFF. For the CDR3, the DNA is TGTGCCAGCAGCAGGTTCCGGACTGAGAACACTGAAGCTTTCTTT.

The V and J genes are TRBV19 and TRBJ2-7, with 11 bases matching TRBD2. The V and J ends lost 5 bases and 6 bases, in that order; junction bases with no gene match: 6. The CDR3 runs 14 residues. The germline CDR1 and CDR2 sequences are LNHDA and SQIVND (reference sequence). CDR3 sequence reads: CASSLAGGYFEQYF. CDR3 DNA sequence: TGTGCCAGTAGTTTAGCGGGAGGGTACTTCGAGCAGTACTTC.

Concerning this clone: A read error may account for a junction end that differs from germline. V and J are TRBV7-6 and TRBJ1-6; D may be TRBD1 (5 bases). Germline loops: CDR1 SGHVS, CDR2 FNYEAQ. The CDR3 is 9 amino acids. CDR3 coding DNA: TGTGCCAGCAGCCGGGGGATGGCCTTT. Its translation: CASSRGMAF. The entire variable domain, with the rest obtained from reference TRBV7-6 and TRBJ1-6, is as follows: GAGVSQSPRYKVTKRGQDVALRCDPISGHVSLYWYRQALGQGPEFLTYFNYEAQQDKSGLPNDRFSAERPEGSISTLTIQRTEQRDSAMYRCASSRGMAFGNGTRLTVT.